These 18 T cell receptor beta chains were all obtained from the same sample, sequenced in a study of T cells in Graves' hyperthyroidism and ophthalmopathy. The investigators amplified TCR beta CDR3 regions from RNA transcripts. The TCR CDR3 first-round RT-PCR relied on the HTBI primer set. TCRdb redid the calling of the multiplex PCR reads with MiXCR, one entry per CDR3 protein. The sample comprises under 700,000 distinct CDR3 sequences, roughly 50% of which are singletons, and 8.2% rests with the top ten. Sequences were obtained from peripheral blood or thyroid tissue (not recorded which). The receptors here all came from a woman aged 18-29 years with Graves' hyperthyroidism.

The rearrangement joins TRBV2 to TRBJ1-6; no clear D gene. Deletions cut 6 bases from V and 4 bases from J, with 7 bases between. The CDR3 has 13 amino acids. Germline V gives CDR1 SNHLY, CDR2 FYNNEI. In nucleotides, the CDR3 is TGTGCCAGCAGGGCGATTTATAATTCACCCCTCCACTTT. Translating it yields CASRAIYNSPLHF.

The sample holds a few counts of this clonotype. The rearrangement links TRBV6-1 to TRBJ1-5; TRBD1 agrees at 8 bases. Germline CDR1 and CDR2: MNHNS and SASEGT. This CDR3 has 14 residues. J was trimmed by 7 bases and V by 5 bases; bases with no gene match: 7. This CDR3 is CASSPGQGLQPQHF. In nucleotides, the CDR3 is TGTGCCAGCAGTCCAGGACAGGGACTGCAGCCCCAGCATTTT.

This clonotype was counted a few times. J is TRBJ1-3 and V is TRBV13, with D unclear. Germline V gene data show CDR1 as PRHDT and CDR2 as FYEKMQ (reference sequence). The CDR3 has 15 residues. Trimming stripped 6 bases from V and 0 bases from J, with 12 bases between. The CDR3 loop is CASRGDTSSGNTIYF. The CDR3 coding sequence is TGTGCCAGCAGAGGCGATACGTCCTCTGGAAACACCATATATTTT. Variable domain in full (rest from reference TRBV13 and TRBJ1-3): AAGVIQSPRHLIKEKRETATLKCYPIPRHDTVYWYQQGPGQDPQFLISFYEKMQSDKGSIPDRFSAQQFSDYHSELNMSSLELGDSALYFCASRGDTSSGNTIYFGEGSWLTVV.

Of note for this clonotype: Since no conserved phenylalanine or tryptophan closes the CDR3, a read error is the likely cause. The DNA is left out, because the CDR3 cannot be placed on it with certainty; the CDR3 is given as TCRdb lists it. The V gene is TRBV11-2, the J gene TRBJ2-6; the table names TRBD1, a call not compared with the DNA. Germline CDR1 and CDR2: SGHAT and FQNNGV. Termini included, the CDR3 measures 8 amino acids. This CDR3 is CASSYVLG.

The chain uses TRBV3-1 and TRBJ1-1, with D perhaps TRBD1 (6 bases). CDR3 length: 13 residues. Per germline, CDR1 LGHDT and CDR2 YNNKEL (reference sequence). Trimming cost V 4 bases and J 5 bases, with 11 bases left between them. CDR3 loop: CASSPIRGTEAFF. The CDR3 bases are TGTGCCAGCAGCCCTATAAGGGGGACTGAAGCTTTCTTT. Full variable domain (missing parts from reference TRBV3-1 and TRBJ1-1): DTAVSQTPKYLVTQMGNDKSIKCEQNLGHDTMYWYKQDSKKFLKIMFSYNNKELIINETVPNRFSPKSPDKAHLNLHINSLELGDSAVYFCASSPIRGTEAFFGQGTRLTVV.

This chain uses TRBV7-9 with TRBJ1-1; TRBD1 is a possible D gene (6 bases). The CDR3 is made up of 16 amino acids. V was shortened by 5 bases and J by 1 base, with 17 bases between the two germline ends. Germline CDR1 and CDR2: SEHNR and FQNEAQ (reference sequence). The CDR3 is CASSAGTGHPNTEAFF. The DNA of the CDR3 is TGTGCCAGCAGCGCCGGAACGGGACACCCGAACACTGAAGCTTTCTTT.

A note on this clonotype: Its ends do not fully match the called genes, so a read error is possible. The chain links TRBV6-6 to TRBJ1-1; D is perhaps TRBD1 (5 bases). The germline V gene has CDR1 MNHNY and CDR2 SVGAGI (reference sequence). This CDR3 comprises 15 residues. The CDR3 DNA reads as TGTACCAGCAGTTACGGGGGATTCGCGAACACTGAAGCTTTCTTT. This translates into CTSSYGGFANTEAFF.

This clonotype appeared a few times. The chain carries TRBV10-3 and TRBJ1-1; tentatively, D is TRBD1 (5 bases). The ends were cut back, 2 bases at V and 6 bases at J, with 13 bases in the middle. This CDR3 is built from 14 residues. The germline V gene encodes CDR1 ENHRY and CDR2 SYGVKD. The CDR3 is CAISEAGPSPEAFF. In DNA form, the CDR3 reads TGTGCCATCAGTGAGGCAGGGCCGTCCCCTGAAGCTTTCTTT.

This clonotype has only one observation. The CDR3 is CAWLQRGRVVNTEAFF. The CDR3 bases are TGTGCCTGGCTCCAAAGGGGCAGGGTGGTGAACACTGAAGCTTTCTTT. The chain joins TRBV7-8 to TRBJ1-1; D possibly corresponds to TRBD1 (5 bases). Germline lookup yields CDR1 SGHVS and CDR2 FQNEAQ. With 11 bases removed from V and 0 bases from J, the gap between germline ends came to 22 bases. CDR3 size: 16 residues.

The gene calls are TRBV19 and TRBJ2-5, with 10 bases that match TRBD2. The CDR3 consists of 16 residues. V dropped 5 bases and J dropped 0; count of bases not matched to a gene: 6. Germline CDR1 and CDR2: LNHDA and SQIVND (reference sequence). The CDR3 region is CASSVSGRQYQETQYF. CDR3 nucleotide sequence: TGTGCCAGTAGTGTTAGCGGGAGGCAGTACCAAGAGACCCAGTACTTC.

This clonotype has only a few counts. The V gene is TRBV5-1, the J gene TRBJ2-7, with D possibly matching TRBD1 (5 bases). The CDR3 is 16 residues long. Trimming pared 3 bases from V and 1 base from J, leaving 17 bases between. Germline assignment: CDR1 SGHRS and CDR2 YFSETQ. Here the CDR3 DNA reads TGCGCCAGCAGCTGGGAAGCCCTACAGGAATCCTACGAGCAGTACTTC. This sequence encodes CASSWEALQESYEQYF.

The chain's CDR3 is CASDDPRTGGLPLHF. The CDR3 DNA is TGTGCCAGCGACGACCCCCGGACAGGGGGCTTACCCCTCCACTTT. The V gene is TRBV12-3 or TRBV12-4, the J gene TRBJ1-6; 11 nucleotides align to TRBD1. V gave up 8 bases and J gave up 12 bases; unmatched junction bases: 12. CDR3 length: 15 amino acids.

The CDR3 sequence is CASSYSGSYEQFF. The DNA of the CDR3 is TGTGCCAGCTCCTATAGCGGGAGCTATGAGCAGTTCTTC. J is TRBJ2-1 and V is TRBV11-1, with 9 bases aligning to TRBD2. V trimming: 8 bases; J trimming: 8 bases; junction bases outside the gene matches: 7. There are 13 residues in the CDR3. Germline-derived CDR1 and CDR2 are SGHAT and FQDESV (reference sequence).

This clonotype was observed a few times. V is TRBV20-1 and J is TRBJ2-5, with D tentatively TRBD2 (6 bases). CDR1 is DFQATT and CDR2 is SNEGSKA in the germline V gene (reference sequence). The CDR3 length is 14 residues. Trimming cost V 3 bases and J 1 base, with 12 bases left between them. CDR3 DNA sequence: TGCAGTGCTAGGGTTAGCGGAGTCCAAGAGACCCAGTACTTC. It is translated as CSARVSGVQETQYF.

This clonotype has a count of ten or more. The chain has TRBV10-3 and TRBJ2-6; the match to TRBD2 covers 9 bases. The germline V gene has CDR1 ENHRY and CDR2 SYGVKD. Trimming removed 7 bases from V and 0 bases from J; junction bases left unmatched: 10. This CDR3 has 18 amino acids. This CDR3 is CAITEGSGSHSGANVLTF. DNA of the CDR3: TGTGCCATCACGGAGGGTAGCGGGAGCCACTCTGGGGCCAACGTCCTGACTTTC.

This clonotype was detected only a few times. This chain links TRBV2 with TRBJ1-2, with D tentatively TRBD1 (6 bases). This CDR3 comprises 14 residues. CDR1 is SNHLY and CDR2 is FYNNEI in the germline V gene. The V and J ends lost 7 bases and 0 bases respectively, with 12 bases between them. The CDR3, as DNA: TGTGCCAGCAAAAACAGGGAAACTAACTATGGCTACACCTTC. It translates to CASKNRETNYGYTF.

The chain combines TRBV20-1 with TRBJ1-5, with D tentatively TRBD1 (5 bases). The CDR3 has 16 amino acids. From germline, CDR1 is DFQATT and CDR2 SNEGSKA (reference sequence). V dropped 3 bases and J dropped 1 base, with 16 bases sitting between them. This chain's CDR3 is CSASPGPTLSNQPQHF. The CDR3 nucleotides read TGCAGTGCTAGCCCGGGACCCACTCTGAGCAATCAGCCCCAGCATTTT.

The chain couples TRBV6-2 or TRBV6-3 to TRBJ2-2; D ambiguous. The ends were cut back, 4 bases at V and 2 bases at J, with 11 bases in the middle. Looked up from germline, CDR1 is MNHEY and CDR2 is SVGEGT. This CDR3 region has 15 residues. CDR3 sequence (DNA): TGTGCCAGCAGTTCGCACTGGACCAACACCGGGGAGCTGTTTTTT. Translation: CASSSHWTNTGELFF.